Shown below are 10 T cell receptor beta chains from a single sample sequenced in a study of blood T cell repertoires in COVID-19. TCRdb's table, derived via immunoSEQ multiplex PCR, lists solely in-frame clones and lacks some. This sample yields approximately 250,000 clones, of which roughly 84% are seen a single time; under 2.5% belongs to the top ten. The material sequenced was peripheral blood. The receptors were sampled from a man in his forties who had recovered from COVID-19.

The V gene is TRBV2, the J gene TRBJ2-7; 10 bases agree with TRBD1. Germline CDR1 reads SNHLY; CDR2 reads FYNNEI. This CDR3 contains 14 residues. The junction had 4 bases not matched to a gene; V was cut back by 4 bases and J by 4 bases. CDR3 protein: CASSAGQGIYEQYF. The CDR3, as DNA: TGTGCCAGCAGTGCGGGACAGGGGATTTACGAGCAGTACTTC.

Only a few counts were recorded for this clone. J is TRBJ2-2 and V is TRBV5-1; 8 positions agree with TRBD1. The junction had 4 bases not matched to a gene; V was cut back by 5 bases and J by 4 bases. This CDR3 comprises 14 residues. Per germline, CDR1 SGHRS and CDR2 YFSETQ. The CDR3 DNA follows: TGCGCCAGCAGAGGGGACAGGATCACCGGGGAGCTGTTTTTT. It is translated as CASRGDRITGELFF.

The V gene is TRBV25-1, the J gene TRBJ1-1; D gene uncertain. CDR1 and CDR2 (germline): MGHDK, SYGVNS. The CDR3 totals 13 residues. V dropped 5 bases and J dropped 3 bases, with 10 bases sitting between them. This CDR3 reads CASSLSADTEAFF. The CDR3 coding sequence is TGTGCCAGCAGTTTGTCAGCGGACACTGAAGCTTTCTTT. The full variable domain, completed using reference TRBV25-1 and TRBJ1-1, is EADIYQTPRYLVIGTGKKITLECSQTMGHDKMYWYQQDPGMELHLIHYSYGVNSTEKGDLSSESTVSRIRTEHFPLTLESARPSHTSQYLCASSLSADTEAFFGQGTRLTVV.

This chain joins TRBV12-3 or TRBV12-4 and TRBJ2-2, with a weak D call TRBD1 (6 bases). Trimming left V 6 bases short and J 6 bases short, with 8 bases between. CDR3 length: 12 residues. CDR3 DNA: TGTGCCAGCAGGGGGACACCCGGGGAGCTGTTTTTT. Protein product: CASRGTPGELFF.

This clone showed up just once. The genes are TRBV11-3 and TRBJ2-7; D remains ambiguous. V was cut by 1 base and J by 1 base, with 8 bases left in between. CDR3 length equals 14 residues. The germline gives CDR1 SGHNT, CDR2 YENEEA. The CDR3 protein is CASSLAGTSYEQYF. CDR3 DNA sequence: TGTGCCAGCAGCTTAGCAGGAACGTCCTACGAGCAGTACTTC.

The genes are TRBV5-1 and TRBJ1-1; TRBD1 aligns across 12 bases. V lost 0 bases, J lost 1 base, and 7 bases stayed unmatched. CDR1 and CDR2 from the germline V gene are SGHRS and YFSETQ. This CDR3 is 18 amino acids long. The CDR3 region has the DNA TGCGCCAGCAGCTTGGCCGGGACAGGGGGCGCAGGGAACACTGAAGCTTTCTTT. Its protein is CASSLAGTGGAGNTEAFF. The complete variable domain, with remaining parts taken from reference TRBV5-1 and TRBJ1-1, reads KAGVTQTPRYLIKTRGQQVTLSCSPISGHRSVSWYQQTPGQGLQFLFEYFSETQRNKGNFPGRFSGRQFSNSRSEMNVSTLELGDSALYLCASSLAGTGGAGNTEAFFGQGTRLTVV.

The chain carries TRBV11-3 and TRBJ1-3, with TRBD1 as a possible D gene (5 bases). Germline V lookup: CDR1 SGHNT, CDR2 YENEEA. The CDR3 runs 17 residues. The V and J ends lost 3 bases and 0 bases respectively, with 15 bases between them. CDR3: CASSLGRLHHSGNTIYF. Written as DNA, the CDR3 is TGTGCCAGCAGCTTGGGGCGGCTCCATCACTCTGGAAACACCATATATTTT.

This chain joins TRBV23-1 and TRBJ1-2, with 9 bases identical to TRBD1. TRBV23-1 is filed as an ORF, its function uncertain. The CDR3 is 14 residues long. V lost 8 bases and J lost 8; bases outside the gene matches: 12. The CDR3 DNA is TGCGCCAGCGGCAGGGACAGGGCGACGAGAGGCTACACCTTC. Translated, it gives CASGRDRATRGYTF.

This rearrangement joins TRBV6-2 or TRBV6-3 to TRBJ2-3, with D possibly TRBD1 on 6 matching bases. Looked up from germline, CDR1 is MNHEY and CDR2 is SVGEGT. CDR3 size: 13 residues. Deletions cut 5 bases from V and 3 bases from J, with 9 bases between. The CDR3 nucleotides read TGTGCCAGCAGTCCACAGGGAACAGATACGCAGTATTTT. The encoded protein is CASSPQGTDTQYF.

This chain connects TRBV3-1 (or the pseudogene TRBV3-2) to TRBJ1-2; 9 nucleotides align to TRBD1. CDR3 size: 14 residues. V shed 7 bases, J shed 8 bases, and the junction held 11 bases outside the gene matches. Germline CDR1 reads LGHDT; CDR2 reads YNNKEL (reference sequence). CDR3 protein: CASTGDRDVGGYTF. Written as DNA, the CDR3 is TGTGCCAGCACAGGGGACAGGGACGTGGGCGGCTACACCTTC.